One and the same sample provided the 20 T cell receptor beta chains below, sequenced in a study of T cells after yellow fever vaccination. TCRdb re-called the 5' RACE reads with MiXCR, one entry per CDR3 protein. This table holds some 150,000 distinct CDR3 sequences, about a tenth found once. Sequencing was performed on CD8+ T cells sorted from PBMCs, taken 45 days after the yellow fever booster vaccination. All receptors come from a man aged 18 to 30 who received the YFV17D yellow fever vaccine.

This clonotype was observed many times. The chain combines TRBV19 with TRBJ1-6, with D uncertain. The CDR3 contains 14 residues. The germline CDR1 and CDR2 sequences are LNHDA and SQIVND (reference sequence). Deletions cut 5 bases from V and 0 bases from J, with 5 bases between. The CDR3 is CASSYSSYNSPLHF. The CDR3 coding sequence is TGTGCCAGTAGTTACAGCTCCTATAATTCACCCCTCCACTTT.

The gene calls are TRBV7-9 and TRBJ2-1; D remains ambiguous. The ends were cut back, 4 bases at V and 10 bases at J, with 11 bases in the middle. Germline V CDR1 and CDR2: SEHNR, FQNEAQ (reference sequence). The CDR3 sequence is 12 residues long. In nucleotides, the CDR3 is TGTGCCAGCAGCTCCCGCGCGGCAGAGCAGTTCTTC. Its translation is CASSSRAAEQFF.

The chain couples TRBV6-5 to TRBJ2-2, with D unclear. The CDR3 contains 12 residues. Germline loops: CDR1 MNHEY, CDR2 SVGAGI. V was clipped by 2 bases and J by 9 bases, with 7 bases between them. CDR3: CASSYNQWELFF. DNA of the CDR3: TGTGCCAGCAGTTACAATCAGTGGGAGCTGTTTTTT.

V is TRBV7-9 and J is TRBJ2-1, with 11 bases lining up with TRBD1. CDR3 size: 16 residues. With 1 base clipped from V and 7 bases from J, the junction kept 6 bases outside the gene matches. Germline values: CDR1 SEHNR, CDR2 FQNEAQ (reference sequence). CDR3 amino acids: CASSLGGQGARNEQFF. CDR3 nucleotide sequence: TGTGCCAGCAGCTTAGGAGGACAGGGGGCGAGAAATGAGCAGTTCTTC.

The V and J genes are TRBV5-4 and TRBJ2-7, with TRBD1 matching 8 bases. Germline CDR1 and CDR2: SGHNT and YYREEE (reference sequence). The CDR3 spans 15 residues. Unmatched junction bases numbered 4, after V lost 0 bases and J lost 2 bases. The CDR3 sequence is CASSLVGTGAYEQYF. The CDR3 DNA reads TGTGCCAGCAGCTTGGTCGGGACAGGTGCCTACGAGCAGTACTTC.

This chain links TRBV5-5 with TRBJ1-1; D is unclear. The CDR3 covers 17 residues. Germline V gives CDR1 SGHKS, CDR2 YYEKEE (reference sequence). Trimming pared 4 bases from V and 3 bases from J, leaving 22 bases between. This chain's CDR3 is CASSPHPLDAPHTEAFF. CDR3 coding DNA: TGTGCCAGCAGCCCGCACCCGCTAGATGCCCCCCACACTGAAGCTTTCTTT.

This chain links TRBV4-1 with TRBJ2-2; D uncertain. V was pared by 4 bases and J by 7 bases, with 16 bases between. There are 15 residues in the CDR3. Germline V gene lookup returns CDR1 MGHRA and CDR2 YSYEKL. In DNA form, the CDR3 reads TGCGCCAGCAGCCCCGAAAGTAGTACGGGCGGGGAGCTGTTTTTT. It translates to CASSPESSTGGELFF.

This clonotype was found a few times. The DNA of the CDR3 is TGTGCCAGCAGTCCCTCCTCCGACGGCTCCTACGAGCAGTACGTC. It yields the protein CASSPSSDGSYEQYV. The V and J genes are TRBV27 and TRBJ2-7; D not resolved. V was clipped by 5 bases and J by 0 bases, with 14 bases between them. The CDR3 extends over 15 amino acids. Germline CDR1 and CDR2: MNHEY and SMNVEV (reference sequence).

The V and J genes are TRBV7-9 and TRBJ1-1; unclear D gene. In germline, CDR1 is SEHNR, CDR2 FQNEAQ (reference sequence). V lost 5 bases, J lost 5 bases, and 12 bases lay in between. The CDR3 is made up of 13 amino acids. CDR3: CASSPFSGTEAFF. In nucleotides, the CDR3 is TGTGCCAGCAGCCCGTTCTCGGGGACTGAAGCTTTCTTT.

A few counts support this clonotype. This sequence joins TRBV5-1 and TRBJ1-6; D is ambiguous. V shed 0 bases and J shed 9 bases, with 13 bases lying between them. This CDR3 contains 15 residues. The germline V gene has CDR1 SGHRS and CDR2 YFSETQ. The CDR3 DNA reads TGCGCCAGCAGCTTGGGGGAGACTAATGGTTCACCCCTCCACTTT. It codes for CASSLGETNGSPLHF.

This clonotype appeared many times. The J gene is TRBJ2-4, the V gene TRBV28; a weak D match, TRBD1 (7 bases). The CDR3 totals 13 residues. Germline-derived CDR1 and CDR2 are MDHEN and SYDVKM. Between the trimmed V and J ends, which lost 5 bases and 10 bases, there was a span of 15 bases. This CDR3 reads CASSLRQGLIQYF. The CDR3, as DNA: TGTGCCAGCAGTCTTCGACAGGGACTGATTCAGTACTTC.

V gene TRBV6-5 combines with J gene TRBJ1-3; 7 bases match TRBD1. The V gene's germline CDR1 is MNHEY and CDR2 SVGAGI. J was trimmed by 3 bases and V by 5 bases; bases with no gene match: 7. This CDR3 is built from 15 residues. This CDR3 reads CASSTGQAYGNTIYF. Here the CDR3 DNA reads TGTGCCAGCAGTACAGGACAGGCCTATGGAAACACCATATATTTT.

This clonotype was seen ten or more times. V gene TRBV12-3 or TRBV12-4 combines with J gene TRBJ1-2; TRBD1 matches at 7 bases. CDR3 size: 15 residues. Trimming took 3 bases from V and 1 from J; bases not matched to a gene: 5. The CDR3, as DNA: TGTGCCAGCAGTTTTGGGGACAGTTTTAACTATGGCTACACCTTC. It is translated as CASSFGDSFNYGYTF.

The sample holds a few counts of this clonotype. The rearrangement joins TRBV12-3 or TRBV12-4 to TRBJ1-1, with TRBD1 as a possible D gene (5 bases). CDR3 length: 13 amino acids. The V end lost 6 bases, the J end lost 7 bases, and 15 bases lay between the germline ends. The CDR3, as DNA: TGTGCCAGCAGAAGGGGCAGGGCCCTTGAAGCTTTCTTT. Protein: CASRRGRALEAFF.

This rearrangement joins TRBV20-1 to TRBJ1-6, with no clear D. The CDR3 covers 14 residues. V was pared by 1 base and J by 11 bases, with 15 bases between. Germline CDR1 DFQATT, CDR2 SNEGSKA (reference sequence). The chain's CDR3 is CSARADTTGAPLHF. The CDR3 DNA reads TGCAGTGCTAGAGCCGACACTACCGGGGCACCCCTCCACTTT.

This clonotype was counted only a few times. The chain is built from TRBV5-4 and TRBJ1-1; tentative D call: TRBD1 (6 bases). The germline CDR1 and CDR2 sequences are SGHNT and YYREEE (reference sequence). CDR3 length: 14 amino acids. Deletions cut 4 bases from V and 5 bases from J, with 15 bases between. CDR3 sequence (DNA): TGTGCCAGCAGCGGGGGGCAGGAGTCGACTGAAGCTTTCTTT. Residues: CASSGGQESTEAFF.

This clonotype came up many times. The rearrangement uses TRBV10-3 and TRBJ2-7, with 9 bases that match TRBD1. The CDR3 is made up of 14 amino acids. CDR1 ENHRY and CDR2 SYGVKD come from the germline V gene. V shed 5 bases and J 0 bases; nucleotides not matched to a gene: 2. The CDR3 region has the DNA TGTGCCATCAGTCTGGGACAGGGCTCCTACGAGCAGTACGTC. It is translated as CAISLGQGSYEQYV.

J is TRBJ2-7 and V is TRBV6-1; D perhaps matches TRBD1 (5 bases). Germline V gene data show CDR1 as MNHNS and CDR2 as SASEGT. V lost 6 bases and J 4 bases, leaving 19 bases between the germline ends. The length of the CDR3 is 15 residues. The CDR3 DNA reads TGTGCCAGCAGCCCTGTCGTACAGGACGTTTACGAGCAGTACTTC. Protein sequence: CASSPVVQDVYEQYF.

This rearrangement joins TRBV5-1 to TRBJ2-6, with D perhaps matching TRBD1 (6 bases). Deletions cut 3 bases from V and 0 bases from J, with 19 bases between. CDR3 length: 19 amino acids. Germline V gene lookup returns CDR1 SGHRS and CDR2 YFSETQ. For the CDR3, the DNA is TGCGCCAGCAGCTCGCATCTTGGGGGCGACCTCTCTGGGGCCAACGTCCTGACTTTC. The encoded protein is CASSSHLGGDLSGANVLTF. The complete variable domain, with remaining parts taken from reference TRBV5-1 and TRBJ2-6, reads KAGVTQTPRYLIKTRGQQVTLSCSPISGHRSVSWYQQTPGQGLQFLFEYFSETQRNKGNFPGRFSGRQFSNSRSEMNVSTLELGDSALYLCASSSHLGGDLSGANVLTFGAGSRLTVL.

This clonotype has more than one count but fewer than ten. V usage is TRBV20-1 and J usage is TRBJ2-3; D tentatively reads TRBD1 or TRBD2 (5 bases each). CDR3 length: 14 amino acids. Trimming cost V 3 bases and J 2 bases, with 12 bases left between them. Germline lookup yields CDR1 DFQATT and CDR2 SNEGSKA (reference sequence). The DNA for the CDR3 is TGCAGTGCTAGCCGAGGGGATAACACAGATACGCAGTATTTT. This gives the protein CSASRGDNTDTQYF.